A single T cell receptor (beta chain) is shown here with its context. There is no known antigen for this receptor. No per-base quality is available; no much larger clone lies one base away. Using the deep immunoSEQ assay, TCR CDR3 regions were amplified from genomic DNA by multiplex PCR. For each cell subset, the extracted genomic DNA was distributed evenly across all wells of several immunoSEQ 96-well plates, and each plate served as one replicate. Each replicate PCR for sorted subsets received 200 ng genomic DNA, equal to tens of thousands of T cell genomes. Purified libraries were measured with a Qubit 3.0 fluorometer, size-checked on a Bioanalyzer 2100, and measured again with the KAPA Library Quantification kit. Each immunoSEQ 96-well plate was sequenced on its own single-read 150-cycle Illumina NextSeq 550 flow cell. The paper's processing steps were these. The immunoSEQ output contained only junctional sequences without quality scores, so filtering could not match that applied to full-length reads. To assign V/J genes and CDR3, sequences were annotated against IMGT germline references using PyIR, a Python wrapper for IgBLAST v1.9. Reads were filtered out if the reads had weak V/J assignments (E-value above 1e-6), no CDR3, stop codons, out-of-frame junctions, or ambiguous translated residues. V3J clonotypes were defined by identical inferred V gene, J gene, and CDR3 amino acid sequence. Percentage overlap between repertoires was computed as shared unique clonotypes divided by the size of the smaller repertoire. RTK rarefaction, the Chao1 estimator, and Recon v2.1 estimates of unobserved clonotypes were used to assess repertoire richness. For all TCRbeta clonotypes obtained by the gDNA method from a few donors, generation probabilities were computed with OLGA. In TCRdb, the immuneACCESS table is reduced to in-frame sequences with V and J assigned. These tables do not hold every clone; where another copy was compared, an unresolved V gene accounts for under half, and the others remain unexplained. Clone size and V and J calls were adopted from that table, with D and trimming inferred from the DNA. The sample includes millions of clones, with 85% to 95% observed a single time. Roughly 1.7% of the sample is in the top ten clones.

This record comes from a study of shared clonotypes between healthy human individuals (dated by TCRdb to 2020 to 2021). About the investigation overall: Three men and a couple of women, aged 18 to 49 years, made up the cohort. For each donor, CD4 naive and CD4 memory were each given three plates, CD8 naive was given two plates, and CD8 memory was given one plate. Each donor's leukapheresis produced roughly between about 0.8 and 8.9 billion PBMCs. To increase sequencing depth and limit assay-specific biases, TCR repertoire library preparation and sequencing were carried out by different laboratories using diverse techniques. The study deeply sequenced blood TCR repertoires of several healthy adults to estimate repertoire size and the extent of clonotype sharing between individuals.

The CDR3, from cysteine to phenylalanine, totals 15 residues. The read is trimmed to its CDR3 DNA, 45 bases read in frame from base 1. CDR1 is given as MDHEN and CDR2 as SYDVKM, both from the germline V gene. Clipping removes 3 bases from V and 2 bases from J, with 3 as the unmatched junction base count. Overall study results and their limits: Because the study included a small number of donors, the genetic and exposure-history diversity represented was limited. Rarefaction of sorted-subset datasets indicated incomplete sequencing despite the large sequencing depth. Clonotypes shared by all four sorted-subset donors showed higher generation probabilities than non-shared clonotypes. When several donors were compared, the shared fraction of clonotypes was about 5% for naive CD4, 3% to 4% for naive CD8, 2.3% for memory CD4, and about 0.36% for memory CD8. Naive subsets generally had larger estimated clonotype richness than memory subsets. Based on pairwise subsampling, the degree of clonotype sharing among donors was expected to be affected by sequencing depth. Sampling was restricted to blood, and TCR repertoires in tissue are likely to differ from TCR repertoires in blood.

For the CD8 naive samples, CD45RO-negative cells were positively selected for CCR7, yielding a CD45RA+CCR7+ population from which TemRA cells were excluded. The donors were healthy, HIV-negative adults with no recently reported acute infections or vaccinations. All donors were Caucasian adults living in Nashville, Tennessee, USA. Blood was obtained by leukapheresis, after which PBMCs were separated by Ficoll-Histopaque density gradient centrifugation and cryopreserved in liquid nitrogen vapor phase. Purity and quantity of every magnetically sorted T cell population were checked by analytical flow cytometry. Genomic DNA was isolated from every sorted fraction and measured by UV absorbance on a Nanodrop 2000c.

The chain was built from TRBV28 and TRBJ2-3; 9 central nucleotides agree with TRBD1. This sequence was found in a man aged 18 to 30 in good health. Some clones in this sample may be carry-over from other donors' samples. Sequencing was performed on naive CD8+ T cells from PBMCs. This specimen's cell subset or site label, interpreted: CD45RA+CCR7+. In nucleotides, the sequence is TGTGCCAGCAGTTTGGGGACAGGGTACACAGATACGCAGTATTTT. This translates into CASSLGTGYTDTQYF. With all but the CDR3 taken from the reference TRBV28 and TRBJ2-3 genes, the full variable domain is: DVKVTQSSRYLVKRTGEKVFLECVQDMDHENMFWYRQDPGLGLRLIYFSYDVKMKEKGDIPEGYSVSREKKERFSLILESASTNQTSMYLCASSLGTGYTDTQYFGPGTRLTVL.